This TCR beta chain was captured in a study of blood T cells in healthy people across ages. Regarding the study as a whole: What prevented conclusive comparison of naive and antigen-experienced cells was that PBMCs were unsorted. Changes in expanded clonotypes were possibly confounded, as the CMV status of donors was unknown. Researchers report that TCR beta diversity correlated strongly with naive T cell percentage.

In regard to this clonotype: Its antigen is undetermined.

The CDR3 has 15 residues. The J segment lost 5 bases and the V segment lost 3 bases, leaving 8 bases of the junction unmatched. CDR1 is DFQATT and CDR2 is SNEGSKA in the germline V gene (reference sequence). A second 7 to 11 cycle PCR used barcoded and J-beta primers. The template-switch adaptor, which had 12 random nucleotides, put a tag on each cDNA molecule. TCRdb passed the 5' RACE reads through MiXCR, listing each CDR3 protein once. The repertoire holds fewer than 700,000 distinct CDR3 sequences, with more than 45% as singletons. The genes are TRBV20-1 and TRBJ2-2; 8 bases match TRBD2. The material sequenced was blood. This TCR was recovered from an elderly man in good health. The DNA of the CDR3 is TGCAGTGCTAGCGTTAGCGGGAAGGGGACCGGGGAGCTGTTTTTT. This codes for CSASVSGKGTGELFF.